These T cell receptor beta chains were read from a single sample in a study of blood T cell repertoires in COVID-19. Using immunoSEQ multiplex PCR, the repertoire was profiled, and TCRdb retains in-frame clones only, with some absent. The sample includes under 500,000 clones, around nine tenths seen only once; the top ten take roughly 4.3%. The sample consisted of peripheral blood. Source of these receptors: a woman aged 30 to 39 with acute or convalescent COVID-19. The CDR3 runs from the conserved cysteine through the conserved F or W. D genes are given only for firm matches. The size field is filled for only some rows; it gives once, few, many or a size class.

j_call	d_call	clone_size	v_call	cdr3_nt	cdr3_aa
TRBJ2-7	-	-	TRBV5-1	TGCGCCAGCAGCTTACAGGGAAAATCGTCCGAGCAGTACTTC	CASSLQGKSSEQYF
TRBJ1-2	-	few	TRBV5-4	TGTGCCAGCAGCGTAGGTAGCGAAGATGGCTACACCTTC	CASSVGSEDGYTF
TRBJ1-6	-	-	TRBV30	TGTGCCTGGAGCCGGGGGGGAAATTCACCCCTCCACTTT	CAWSRGGNSPLHF
TRBJ1-2	-	-	TRBV10-3	TGTGCCATCAGTGACCCGGCCCTGAGCCGTCGGGGGAACTATGGCTACACCTTC	CAISDPALSRRGNYGYTF
TRBJ2-6	-	-	TRBV19	TGTGCCAGTAACAAACGGATCCAGGGTGGAGGGGCCAACGTCCTGACTTTC	CASNKRIQGGGANVLTF
TRBJ2-1	TRBD1	-	TRBV3-1/TRBV3-2	TGTGCCAGCAGCTGGGACAGAGCGAAATTATATAAGCAGTTCTTC	CASSWDRAKLYKQFF
TRBJ1-2	-	-	TRBV4-1	TGCGCCAGCAGCCGCGGGGCCGCGGGGAGCTATGGCTACACCTTC	CASSRGAAGSYGYTF
TRBJ2-7	TRBD1	-	TRBV11-3	TGTGCCAGCAGCTTGGGGACAGAAGACTACGAGCAGTACTTC	CASSLGTEDYEQYF
TRBJ1-1	TRBD1	-	TRBV18	TGTGCCAGCTCCCTGACAGGGATGAGCACTGAAGCTTTCTTT	CASSLTGMSTEAFF
TRBJ1-2	TRBD1	-	TRBV28	TGTGCCAGCAGCCCCGATGGGTGGACAGGGGTATATGGCTACACCTTC	CASSPDGWTGVYGYTF
TRBJ1-4	-	once	TRBV28	TGTGCCAGCAGTCCCCAGGGAAATCATGAAAAACTGTTTTTT	CASSPQGNHEKLFF
TRBJ2-1	-	-	TRBV7-2	TGTGCCAGCAGACTGACAGGAAACAATGAGCAGTTCTTC	CASRLTGNNEQFF
TRBJ1-6	TRBD1	-	TRBV11-3	TGTGCCAGCAGCTTCCGGCAGGGGGAAATGGATTCACCCCTCCACTTT	CASSFRQGEMDSPLHF
TRBJ1-2	-	-	TRBV11-2	TGTGCCAGCAGCCAGGGGCTTCGTCATGGCTACACCTTC	CASSQGLRHGYTF
TRBJ2-5	TRBD2	-	TRBV2	TGTGCCAGCAGCGGGACTAGCGGGAGAACGGAGACCCAGTACTTC	CASSGTSGRTETQYF
TRBJ1-2	TRBD1	-	TRBV4-1	TGCGCCAGCAGCCCTGGACAGGGACTCGACTATGGCTACACCTTC	CASSPGQGLDYGYTF
TRBJ2-7	TRBD2	-	TRBV3-1/TRBV3-2	TGTGCCAGCAGCCACCGTTCTAGCGGGGGTCCCTACGAGCAGTACTTC	CASSHRSSGGPYEQYF
TRBJ2-7	-	-	TRBV12-5	TGTGCTAGTGGTTTTTTTGCAGGGCGAAAGTGGGACGAGCAGTACTTC	CASGFFAGRKWDEQYF
TRBJ2-2	-	-	TRBV3-1/TRBV3-2	TGTGCCAGCAGTCCTTTCGGGAGGGGGCCCCCCGGGGAGCTGTTTTTT	CASSPFGRGPPGELFF
TRBJ2-2	-	-	TRBV5-6	TGTGCCAGCAGCCCAGACCCGGGGACCGGGGAGCTGTTTTTT	CASSPDPGTGELFF
TRBJ1-2	TRBD1	-	TRBV24-1	TGTGCCACAAAGGACAGGGAGGAAGATGGCTACACCTTC	CATKDREEDGYTF
TRBJ1-2	-	-	TRBV5-6	TGTGCCAGCAGCTTGGTCACAATCGCTAACTATGGCTACACCTTC	CASSLVTIANYGYTF
TRBJ2-2	-	once	TRBV5-1	TGCGCCAGCAGCCAAGGACACAACACCGGGGAGCTGTTTTTT	CASSQGHNTGELFF
TRBJ2-5	-	once	TRBV4-2	TGTGCCAGCAGCCAAGTAGCGGAGGGAGAGACCCAGTACTTC	CASSQVAEGETQYF
TRBJ1-1	-	-	TRBV7-3	TGTGCCAGCAGCTTAATAGGGGACACTGAAGCTTTCTTT	CASSLIGDTEAFF
TRBJ2-1	TRBD2	-	TRBV3-1/TRBV3-2	TGTGCCAGCAGCCAAGATAGACCGCTAGCGGAGATAGTCAATGAGCAGTTCTTC	CASSQDRPLAEIVNEQFF
TRBJ2-3	-	-	TRBV3-1/TRBV3-2	TGTGCCAGCAGCCAAGAAGAAAGAGGGACGCAGTATTTT	CASSQEERGTQYF
TRBJ2-3	-	-	TRBV7-9	TGTGCCAGCAGCTTAGGGATAGGAGACACAGATACGCAGTATTTT	CASSLGIGDTDTQYF
TRBJ1-1	-	once	TRBV7-9	TGTGCCAGCAGCCAATGGGGGGTTGGCACTGAAGCTTTCTTT	CASSQWGVGTEAFF
TRBJ2-3	-	-	TRBV2	TGTGCCACCCGTAAGAACCTGCGGACAGATACGCAGTATTTT	CATRKNLRTDTQYF
TRBJ2-5	TRBD1	few	TRBV29-1	TGCAGCGTTAGGGACAGGGTTGAAGAGACCCAGTACTTC	CSVRDRVEETQYF
TRBJ1-1	-	-	TRBV29-1	TGCAGCGTAGCGGGGGGAAGCACTGAAGCTTTCTTT	CSVAGGSTEAFF
TRBJ2-3	-	-	TRBV7-2	TGTGCCAGCAGCTTGGACCGTGCGGGTGCTAGCACAGATACGCAGTATTTT	CASSLDRAGASTDTQYF
TRBJ1-1	-	-	TRBV11-3	TGTGCCAGCAGCCCATATCGGGGTTCTTCCGAAGCTTTCTTT	CASSPYRGSSEAFF
TRBJ2-3	TRBD2	-	TRBV5-1	TGCGCCAGCAGCTTGGGGACTAGCGGGGGGACAGATACGCAGTATTTT	CASSLGTSGGTDTQYF
TRBJ2-3	-	-	TRBV7-9	TGTGCCAGCAGCTTAGCGGGAGGCACAGATACGCAGTATTTT	CASSLAGGTDTQYF
TRBJ1-6	-	once	TRBV2	TGTGCCAGCAGGGAGGACTCCTATAATTCACCCCTCCACTTT	CASREDSYNSPLHF